The 9 T cell receptor beta chains in this list originate from one sample, sequenced in a study of long-term antiretroviral therapy in people with HIV. Sequencing relied on immunoSEQ assay v3.0, run at survey level. Method: immunoSEQ multiplex PCR; TCRdb's copy keeps in-frame clones and lacks some. The sample holds about 40,000 clones, more than 75% seen once. This specimen was unsorted PBMCs, taken 0.1 years before starting antiretroviral therapy. The receptors shown here come from a woman between 50 and 59 years old with HIV.

The chain has TRBV18 and TRBJ1-1, with D maybe TRBD1 (5 bases). The ends were cut back, 3 bases at V and 1 base at J, with 6 bases in the middle. Germline V gene data show CDR1 as KGHSH and CDR2 as LQKENI. CDR3 length: 13 residues. CDR3: CASSPTENTEAFF. In DNA form, the CDR3 reads TGTGCCAGCTCACCGACAGAGAACACTGAAGCTTTCTTT.

The chain uses TRBV16 and TRBJ1-1; the D gene is possibly TRBD1 (6 bases). The CDR3 has 13 residues. Germline assignment: CDR1 KGHSY and CDR2 FQNENV. Trimming shortened V by 4 bases and J by 2 bases, and 8 bases separated the two germline ends. DNA for the CDR3: TGTGCCAGCAGCCGGGGGGGCAACACTGAAGCTTTCTTT. This translates into CASSRGGNTEAFF.

CDR3: CASSRQYTGELFF. In DNA, the CDR3 is TGCGCCAGCAGTCGACAGTACACCGGGGAGCTGTTTTTT. This rearrangement joins TRBV10-1 to TRBJ2-2, with a tentative D call TRBD1 (5 bases). The germline CDR1 and CDR2 sequences are WNHNN and SYGVQD (reference sequence). The CDR3 has 13 amino acids. The germline V and J ends were trimmed by 5 bases and 3 bases, with 7 bases remaining between them.

The chain recombines TRBV21-1 with TRBJ2-3; the table's D gene call, TRBD2, was not cross checked with the DNA. TRBV21-1 is tagged as a pseudogene. The CDR3 totals 14 residues. CDR3 loop: CDRIAGVCTDTQYF. The CDR3 DNA reads as TGTGACAGAATAGCGGGGGTCTGCACAGATACGCAGTATTTT.

The rearrangement links TRBV19 to TRBJ1-5; D is ambiguous. There are 13 residues in the CDR3. The germline CDR1 and CDR2 sequences are LNHDA and SQIVND (reference sequence). Trimming removed 3 bases at V and 7 bases at J, with 10 bases between. The CDR3 DNA is TGTGCCAGTAGTATCACTTCCGAACAGCCCCAGCATTTT. It encodes CASSITSEQPQHF.

The V and J genes are TRBV2 and TRBJ2-3; 8 bases line up with TRBD2. Per germline, CDR1 SNHLY and CDR2 FYNNEI. The CDR3 is made up of 15 amino acids. The junction had 8 bases not matched to a gene; V was cut back by 7 bases and J by 2 bases. Written as DNA, the CDR3 is TGTGCCAGCACAAGGGGCGGGGGGAACACAGATACGCAGTATTTT. Protein sequence: CASTRGGGNTDTQYF.

The chain recombines TRBV27 with TRBJ1-6, with a tentative D call TRBD1 (6 bases). The CDR3 loop spans 15 amino acids. V was shortened by 2 bases and J by 9 bases, with 14 bases between the two germline ends. The germline CDR1 and CDR2 sequences are MNHEY and SMNVEV (reference sequence). The CDR3 reads CASSLTGLTASPLHF. CDR3 sequence (DNA): TGTGCCAGCAGTTTAACAGGGTTAACTGCTTCACCCCTCCACTTT.

The chain links TRBV19 to TRBJ1-6; D gene unclear. Germline assignment: CDR1 LNHDA and CDR2 SQIVND (reference sequence). The V end lost 6 bases, the J end lost 4 bases, and 13 bases lay between the germline ends. This CDR3 comprises 15 residues. The DNA of the CDR3 is TGTGCCAGTAGCCCTGCGGGCCTATATAATTCACCCCTCCACTTT. This gives the protein CASSPAGLYNSPLHF.

This rearrangement joins TRBV5-1 to TRBJ2-3, with a weak D call TRBD2 (6 bases). The CDR3 is 18 amino acids. The germline CDR1 and CDR2 sequences are SGHRS and YFSETQ. V was pared by 4 bases and J by 4 bases, with 25 bases between. DNA for the CDR3: TGCGCCAGCAGCGGGGTCGGTGTACAGGAAAGGAGGGCAGATACGCAGTATTTT. Translated: CASSGVGVQERRADTQYF.